This entry lists 8 T cell receptor beta chains sequenced from one sample in a study of blood T cell repertoires in COVID-19. TCRdb's copy holds only in-frame clones and misses some; the assay was immunoSEQ multiplex PCR. The table includes 55,000 to 70,000 clones, approximately 89% detected once. Sequenced: peripheral blood. The source is a man in his sixties with active or convalescent COVID-19.

V and J are TRBV10-1 and TRBJ2-1; 12 nucleotides align to TRBD2. The CDR3 runs to 16 residues. V shed 6 bases, J shed 10 bases, and the junction held 13 bases outside the gene matches. CDR1 is WNHNN, CDR2 SYGVQD, per germline (reference sequence). The CDR3 here is CASSAATSGRQGEQFF. The CDR3 nucleotides are TGCGCCAGCAGCGCCGCCACTAGCGGGAGGCAGGGCGAGCAGTTCTTC.

This chain links TRBV19 with TRBJ1-1; TRBD1 agrees at 9 bases. The length of the CDR3 is 15 residues. Germline CDR1 is LNHDA and CDR2 is SQIVND (reference sequence). Trimming took 5 bases from V and 0 from J; bases not matched to a gene: 4. This chain's CDR3 is CASSSGQGLNTEAFF. The CDR3 DNA sequence: TGTGCCAGTAGTTCGGGACAGGGACTGAACACTGAAGCTTTCTTT.

This sequence joins TRBV5-6 and TRBJ1-1, with 10 positions matching TRBD1. Unmatched junction bases numbered 14, after V lost 4 bases and J lost 5 bases. The CDR3 sequence is 17 residues long. CDR1 and CDR2 from the germline V gene are SGHDT and YYEEEE. CDR3 in DNA: TGTGCCAGCAGCACGCGACAGGGGGCTGTGGTGGGTACTGAAGCTTTCTTT. This gives the protein CASSTRQGAVVGTEAFF. The whole variable domain, remainder taken from reference TRBV5-6 and TRBJ1-1, is DAGVTQSPTHLIKTRGQQVTLRCSPKSGHDTVSWYQQALGQGPQFIFQYYEEEERQRGNFPDRFSGHQFPNYSSELNVNALLLGDSALYLCASSTRQGAVVGTEAFFGQGTRLTVV.

This sequence joins TRBV18 and TRBJ2-1, with 10 bases fitting TRBD1. This CDR3 region has 16 residues. Germline CDR1 is KGHSH and CDR2 is LQKENI. The J segment lost 5 bases and the V segment lost 5 bases, leaving 9 bases of the junction unmatched. CDR3 amino acids: CASSGLLDRGNNEQFF. Here the CDR3 DNA reads TGTGCCAGCTCAGGGCTTTTGGACAGGGGGAACAATGAGCAGTTCTTC.

The rearrangement joins TRBV3-1 (or the pseudogene TRBV3-2) to TRBJ2-1; 12 bases agree with TRBD2. V was pared by 4 bases and J by 6 bases, with 16 bases of the junction left unmatched. The CDR3 runs to 19 residues. Germline V lookup: CDR1 LGHDT, CDR2 YNNKEL (reference sequence). As DNA, the CDR3 is TGTGCCAGCAGCCTCGAAACCCGGGGCCGACTAGCGGGAGTCAATGAGCAGTTCTTC. As protein: CASSLETRGRLAGVNEQFF.

This rearrangement joins TRBV9 to TRBJ1-1; possible D gene TRBD1, 5 bases. The V gene lost 4 bases and the J gene lost 4 bases, with 20 bases spanning the gap. Germline CDR1 reads SGDLS; CDR2 reads YYNGEE. The CDR3 sequence is 16 residues long. The CDR3 nucleotides read TGTGCCAGCAGCCCCGGGGGTGGACAAAGGAGCACTGAAGCTTTCTTT. This encodes CASSPGGGQRSTEAFF.

This sequence joins TRBV27 and TRBJ1-4; D is possibly TRBD1 (5 bases). Trimming left V 1 base short and J 8 bases short, with 11 bases between. The CDR3 length is 14 residues. CDR1 is MNHEY and CDR2 is SMNVEV in the germline V gene (reference sequence). The CDR3 bases are TGTGCCAGCAGTTTATTCCAGGGTACGGAAAAACTGTTTTTT. Protein: CASSLFQGTEKLFF.

This clone was detected only a few times. The J gene is TRBJ1-6, the V gene TRBV16; 7 bases map to TRBD1. V dropped 0 bases and J dropped 9; count of bases not matched to a gene: 11. CDR1 and CDR2 from the germline V gene are KGHSY and FQNENV. This CDR3 has 17 amino acids. CDR3 residues: CASSQSGDRAFGSPLHF. In DNA, the CDR3 is TGTGCCAGCAGCCAATCAGGAGACAGGGCTTTTGGTTCACCCCTCCACTTT.